Below are 24 T cell receptor beta chains sequenced from a single sample in a study of blood T cell repertoires in COVID-19. Sequencing was performed with immunoSEQ multiplex PCR; in TCRdb, only in-frame clones are kept and a portion is missing. This table holds over 45,000 clones, around nine tenths found once. The specimen was peripheral blood. The receptors were gathered from a man between 45 and 60 years old with acute or convalescent COVID-19.

The rearrangement joins TRBV6-5 to TRBJ1-3; D call uncertain. V was clipped by 6 bases and J by 4 bases, with 7 bases between them. CDR3 length equals 12 residues. Looked up from germline, CDR1 is MNHEY and CDR2 is SVGAGI. CDR3 residues: CASREVGNTIYF. The CDR3 nucleotides are TGTGCCAGCAGGGAGGTCGGAAACACCATATATTTT.

A single count supports this clone. This chain uses TRBV30 with TRBJ2-1; possibly TRBD1 for D (6 bases). Germline-derived CDR1 and CDR2 are GTSNPN and SVGIG (reference sequence). CDR3 length: 14 amino acids. V shed 3 bases and J shed 0 bases, with 9 bases lying between them. In nucleotides, the CDR3 is TGTGCCTGGAGAAGGGGGAGCTCCTACAATGAGCAGTTCTTC. Translating it yields CAWRRGSSYNEQFF.

The chain is built from TRBV25-1 and TRBJ1-1; possible D gene TRBD1, 5 bases. The CDR3 has 13 amino acids. CDR1 is MGHDK, CDR2 SYGVNS, per germline. V was cut by 2 bases and J by 6 bases, with 10 bases left in between. Here the CDR3 reads CASSERRGAEAFF. DNA of the CDR3: TGTGCCAGCAGTGAACGGCGGGGGGCTGAAGCTTTCTTT.

This chain connects TRBV27 to TRBJ2-1; D ambiguous. Germline values: CDR1 MNHEY, CDR2 SMNVEV (reference sequence). The CDR3 consists of 15 residues. V was shortened by 2 bases and J by 6 bases, with 14 bases between the two germline ends. The CDR3 here is CASSLTPTPSNEQFF. CDR3 sequence (DNA): TGTGCCAGCAGTTTAACACCGACTCCGAGCAATGAGCAGTTCTTC.

The rearrangement joins TRBV5-6 to TRBJ2-5; 9 positions match TRBD1. With 0 bases clipped from V and 2 bases from J, the junction kept 5 bases outside the gene matches. CDR3 length equals 16 residues. Germline V lookup: CDR1 SGHDT, CDR2 YYEEEE. This CDR3 reads CASSLVPGQGQETQYF. For the CDR3, the DNA is TGTGCCAGCAGCTTGGTGCCCGGACAGGGGCAAGAGACCCAGTACTTC.

This clone has only one observation. V is TRBV7-2 and J is TRBJ2-2, with D possibly TRBD2 on 6 matching bases. The germline V gene has CDR1 SGHTA and CDR2 FQGNSA. Trimming cost V 5 bases and J 5 bases, with 12 bases left between them. The CDR3 is made up of 14 amino acids. In nucleotides, the CDR3 is TGTGCCAGCAGCCCGGGACTGCGAACCGGGGAGCTGTTTTTT. Translating it yields CASSPGLRTGELFF.

This clone was seen only once. The chain employs TRBV9 and TRBJ2-1, with D possibly TRBD2 on 6 matching bases. The CDR3 has 16 residues. CDR1 SGDLS and CDR2 YYNGEE come from the germline V gene. The ends were cut back, 0 bases at V and 3 bases at J, with 13 bases in the middle. The CDR3, as DNA: TGTGCCAGCAGCGTAGAATGGGCGGGAAACTACAATGAGCAGTTCTTC. Encoded protein: CASSVEWAGNYNEQFF.

V is TRBV6-4 and J is TRBJ2-7; TRBD1 aligns across 7 bases. V was pared by 1 base and J by 5 bases, with 2 bases of the junction left unmatched. In germline, CDR1 is MRHNA, CDR2 SNTAGT. This CDR3 contains 13 residues. CDR3 loop: CASSDWDSNEQYF. The CDR3 DNA is TGTGCCAGCAGTGACTGGGACAGCAACGAGCAGTACTTC.

This clone has only one observation. The chain joins TRBV7-2 to TRBJ2-5; D gene uncertain. CDR1 and CDR2 from the germline V gene are SGHTA and FQGNSA. The CDR3 covers 14 residues. Trimming took off 3 bases at V and 3 bases at J, with 11 bases between the two ends. The CDR3 bases are TGTGCCAGCAGCTTGGGCAGATGGGAAGAGACCCAGTACTTC. Its protein is CASSLGRWEETQYF.

The chain couples TRBV3-1 (or the pseudogene TRBV3-2) to TRBJ2-3; a weak D match, TRBD2 (6 bases). Trimming left V 0 bases short and J 11 bases short, with 18 bases between. This CDR3 is 15 amino acids long. CDR1 is LGHDT and CDR2 is YNNKEL in the germline V gene (reference sequence). In DNA form, the CDR3 reads TGTGCCAGCAGCCAAGATCTGCTGACTAGAGGTTGGCAGTATTTT. Translating gives CASSQDLLTRGWQYF.

The V call is TRBV7-9, the J call TRBJ2-1; 10 bases are a match to TRBD2. The V and J ends lost 3 bases and 8 bases, in that order; junction bases with no gene match: 7. The germline V gene has CDR1 SEHNR and CDR2 FQNEAQ (reference sequence). The CDR3 extends over 15 amino acids. The CDR3 DNA follows: TGTGCCAGCAGCTTCGGTGGGCTAGCGGGAGATGAGCAGTTCTTC. It specifies CASSFGGLAGDEQFF.

The chain recombines TRBV5-1 with TRBJ1-1; 12 positions match TRBD1. This CDR3 spans 15 amino acids. Trimming at V came to 4 bases and at J to 7 bases, leaving 8 bases not matched to a gene. Germline V gene data show CDR1 as SGHRS and CDR2 as YFSETQ. The CDR3 loop reads CASSHRDRGLGEAFF. In DNA, the CDR3 is TGCGCCAGCAGCCACCGGGACAGGGGGCTGGGTGAAGCTTTCTTT.

The J gene is TRBJ2-7, the V gene TRBV7-8; 11 bases line up with TRBD2. After removal of 5 bases from V and 3 bases from J, the junction contained 3 bases not matched to a gene. Germline CDR1 is SGHVS and CDR2 is FQNEAQ. The length of the CDR3 is 14 residues. CDR3 in DNA: TGTGCCAGCAGCGTGACTAGCGGGAACTACGAGCAGTACTTC. It translates to CASSVTSGNYEQYF.

The gene calls are TRBV4-1 and TRBJ2-1; TRBD2 agrees at 12 bases. This CDR3 is built from 18 residues. The germline V gene encodes CDR1 MGHRA and CDR2 YSYEKL. The J segment lost 3 bases and the V segment lost 2 bases, leaving 8 bases of the junction unmatched. Written as DNA, the CDR3 is TGCGCCAGCAGCCAACAGAATCTAGCGGGAGGGGGCTACAATGAGCAGTTCTTC. Encoded protein: CASSQQNLAGGGYNEQFF.

The V and J genes are TRBV6-4 and TRBJ2-5; a weak D match, TRBD2 (5 bases). Germline CDR1 MRHNA, CDR2 SNTAGT. Trimming shortened V by 5 bases and J by 5 bases, and 18 bases separated the two germline ends. The CDR3 extends over 15 amino acids. This CDR3 reads CASSPGLGVGETQYF. The DNA for the CDR3 is TGTGCCAGCAGTCCCGGACTTGGAGTGGGCGAGACCCAGTACTTC.

This chain links TRBV30 with TRBJ1-4, with 9 bases matching TRBD1. Trimming cost V 4 bases and J 6 bases; bases outside gene matches: 6. This CDR3 has 14 amino acids. Germline V gives CDR1 GTSNPN, CDR2 SVGIG (reference sequence). Here the CDR3 reads CAWTRDREDEKLFF. CDR3 sequence (DNA): TGTGCCTGGACCAGGGACAGGGAAGATGAAAAACTGTTTTTT.

V usage is TRBV7-2 and J usage is TRBJ1-1; 9 positions agree with TRBD1. The CDR3 totals 15 residues. CDR1 and CDR2 (germline): SGHTA, FQGNSA. J was trimmed by 1 base and V by 5 bases; bases with no gene match: 5. Written as DNA, the CDR3 is TGTGCCAGCAGCCCCGCGGGACAGGGGAACACTGAAGCTTTCTTT. This sequence encodes CASSPAGQGNTEAFF.

V usage is TRBV11-2 and J usage is TRBJ2-7; D perhaps matches TRBD2 (6 bases). CDR1 is SGHAT, CDR2 FQNNGV, per germline. The germline V and J ends were trimmed by 3 bases and 4 bases, with 10 bases remaining between them. The CDR3 sequence is 13 residues long. CDR3 residues: CASSLISGYEQYF. The CDR3 DNA follows: TGTGCCAGCAGCTTGATTAGCGGTTACGAGCAGTACTTC.

This chain connects TRBV6-5 to TRBJ2-4, with D maybe TRBD1 (6 bases). V was shortened by 7 bases and J by 2 bases, with 9 bases between the two germline ends. The CDR3 has 13 residues. Germline V CDR1 and CDR2: MNHEY, SVGAGI. CDR3: CASIDRTKNIQYF. In DNA, the CDR3 is TGTGCCAGCATAGACAGGACCAAAAACATTCAGTACTTC.

The chain uses TRBV6-5 and TRBJ1-2; TRBD1 matches at 9 bases. Germline CDR1 and CDR2: MNHEY and SVGAGI. The CDR3 has 13 amino acids. Trimming at V came to 10 bases and at J to 3 bases, leaving 6 bases not matched to a gene. CDR3 DNA sequence: TGTGCCATCCACAGGGGGCGCGACTATGGCTACACCTTC. As protein: CAIHRGRDYGYTF.

This chain connects TRBV3-1 (or the pseudogene TRBV3-2) to TRBJ1-3, with D uncertain. Germline CDR1 and CDR2: LGHDT and YNNKEL (reference sequence). The length of the CDR3 is 15 residues. Trimming removed 2 bases at V and 0 bases at J, with 8 bases between. The CDR3 loop is CASSQRTVSGNTIYF. In DNA, the CDR3 is TGTGCCAGCAGCCAACGTACGGTCTCTGGAAACACCATATATTTT.

The rearrangement joins TRBV21-1 to TRBJ2-1; no DNA check was done on the table's D call, TRBD2. TRBV21-1 is an annotated pseudogene. The CDR3 length is 15 residues. The CDR3 nucleotides read TGTGCCAGCAGCATGGGGACTAGCGGGATTAATGAGCAGTTCTTC. It specifies CASSMGTSGINEQFF.

This clone was picked up one time. CDR3 loop: CASSNREGLRAGELFF. The CDR3 bases are TGTGCCAGTAGTAACCGGGAGGGCCTTCGAGCCGGGGAGCTGTTTTTT. The V and J genes are TRBV19 and TRBJ2-2; TRBD2 matches 8 bases. With V trimmed by 4 bases and J by 6 bases, 10 bases remained unmatched. The CDR3 length is 16 residues. Germline V lookup: CDR1 LNHDA, CDR2 SQIVND (reference sequence).

This chain links TRBV5-4 with TRBJ2-7; D remains unclear. This CDR3 is built from 14 residues. Looked up from germline, CDR1 is SGHNT and CDR2 is YYREEE (reference sequence). V was cut by 1 base and J by 0 bases, with 8 bases left in between. CDR3 in DNA: TGTGCCAGCAGCTTGCAGGCCAACTCCTACGAGCAGTACTTC. Amino acids: CASSLQANSYEQYF.